Sequencing of this TCR beta chain was carried out in a study of CD8 T cells in ankylosing spondylitis. On this clonotype itself: The antigen is not known. A much larger clone sits a single nucleotide away, making a read error possible.

CDR1 and CDR2 (germline): SSHAT, FNYEAQ (reference sequence). This CDR3 is 15 amino acids long. General study findings and limits: Seemingly distinctive of ankylosing spondylitis blood was a TCR beta motif formed by eight highly homologous variants. Peripheral blood samples showed relatively rare disease-linked clones, and these clones were CD8+. A subset of motif variants has previously been described in the synovial fluid and blood of reactive arthritis.

With molecular barcodes, quantitative 5'-RACE was used to make the TCR beta libraries. From the 5' RACE reads, TCRdb called clonotypes with MiXCR, one entry per CDR3 protein. The sample has about 220,000 distinct CDR3 sequences, about 10% seen once. The receptor was derived from a male donor with ankylosing spondylitis or in good health (not recorded which). Source material: blood, either unsorted or a sorted T cell fraction (not recorded which). The rearrangement links TRBV7-7 to TRBJ2-1; unclear D gene. The CDR3 DNA is TGTGCTAGCAGCTTAGTCGGCTCCCCCTACATTGAGCAGTTCTTC. Its protein is CASSLVGSPYIEQFF.